This T cell receptor beta chain comes out of a study of cytomegalovirus exposure and HLA in healthy donors. This clone was detected only once. Only in-frame clones appear in the TCRdb table, and some are missing; sequencing was by immunoSEQ multiplex PCR. The sample has about 150,000 clones; around 88% are singletons. This clonotype was obtained from a man aged 18 to 29 in good health and CMV-seropositive. Sample: PBMCs.

The CDR3 region is CASRWGGDEQFF. The CDR3 DNA is TGTGCCAGCAGGTGGGGGGGGGATGAGCAGTTCTTC. The chain recombines TRBV2 with TRBJ2-1; TRBD2 matches at 7 bases. V shed 6 bases and J 8 bases; nucleotides not matched to a gene: 4. The CDR3 sequence is 12 residues long. The germline V gene has CDR1 SNHLY and CDR2 FYNNEI.